This TCR beta chain derives from a study of CD8+ T cells in alopecia areata. The germline gives CDR1 ENHRY, CDR2 SYGVKD. This CDR3 contains 12 residues. V lost 0 bases, J lost 1 base, and 0 bases lay in between. Comment on this clone: At the DNA level, this CDR3 is encoded by other sequences in the same sample as well.

Isolated RNA was reverse transcribed into cDNA used as the sequencing template. The table came from immunoSEQ multiplex PCR; TCRdb's copy has only in-frame clones and leaves some out. The table has around 140,000 clones, around 49% seen once. V usage is TRBV10-3 and J usage is TRBJ2-5; D remains ambiguous. The starting material was CD4+ T cells sorted from blood, obtained at week 0. The TCR originated in a human donor with alopecia areata. The CDR3 is CAISESQETQYF. The CDR3 region has the DNA TGTGCCATCAGTGAGTCCCAAGAGACCCAGTACTTC.